This TCR beta chain was observed in a study of glioma-infiltrating T cells. Study outcomes and limitations: Tissue-blood divergence was below expectation in non-neoplastic patients, above in gliomas. Very few CDR3 sequences were shared between tissue and blood.

Amplification of TCR alpha and beta CDR3 regions from RNA used iRepertoire nested multiplex PCR. One-step reverse transcription and amplification started from around 100-400 ng of tissue mRNA or PBMC total RNA. One entry per CDR3 protein, called by TCRdb with MiXCR from the multiplex PCR reads. The table has some 130,000 distinct CDR3 sequences, under 30% seen once. Points on this clonotype: Its target is unknown.

V lost 6 bases to trimming and J lost 1 base; unmatched junction nucleotides: 13. The CDR3 runs to 18 residues. The germline CDR1 and CDR2 sequences are MDHEN and SYDVKM. The source of this sequence is a human donor with low-grade glioma or glioblastoma, undergoing nonglioma brain surgery, or in good health (not recorded which). Sample: glioma tissue, nonneoplastic brain tissue, or PBMCs (not recorded which). This rearrangement joins TRBV28 to TRBJ2-3; 10 positions agree with TRBD2. The CDR3 loop is CASSPGSVAGGRTDTQYF. DNA of the CDR3: TGTGCCAGCAGCCCCGGTTCGGTAGCGGGGGGACGCACAGATACGCAGTATTTT. Variable domain in full (rest from reference TRBV28 and TRBJ2-3): DVKVTQSSRYLVKRTGEKVFLECVQDMDHENMFWYRQDPGLGLRLIYFSYDVKMKEKGDIPEGYSVSREKKERFSLILESASTNQTSMYLCASSPGSVAGGRTDTQYFGPGTRLTVL.